A selection of T cell receptor beta chains follows, all from one sample in a study of blood T cell repertoires in COVID-19. The assay was immunoSEQ multiplex PCR, and TCRdb's table has in-frame clones only and misses some. Among more than 200,000 clones listed, about four fifths were seen once. The sample was peripheral blood. Every receptor here comes from a man older than 75 with acute or convalescent COVID-19. The CDR3 runs from the conserved cysteine through the conserved F or W. Fields, in order: clone size, V gene, J gene, D gene, CDR3 protein, CDR3 DNA. The D gene is left open where the match is weak. Clone size is shown for a subset of rows, as once, few, many or a class of expanded clone.

abundance: .; v_gene: TRBV3-1/TRBV3-2; j_gene: TRBJ1-5; d_gene: .; CDR3aa: CASSQDVWGGQPQHF; CDR3nt: TGTGCCAGCAGCCAAGATGTCTGGGGGGGTCAGCCCCAGCATTTT
abundance: once; v_gene: TRBV18; j_gene: TRBJ2-3; d_gene: TRBD2; CDR3aa: CASSRAGVSTDTQYF; CDR3nt: TGTGCCAGCTCACGGGCGGGAGTTAGCACAGATACGCAGTATTTT
abundance: .; v_gene: TRBV14; j_gene: TRBJ1-3; d_gene: TRBD1; CDR3aa: CASSPLQGTGSGNTIYF; CDR3nt: TGTGCCAGCAGCCCCCTCCAGGGGACAGGGAGCGGAAACACCATATATTTT
abundance: .; v_gene: TRBV28; j_gene: TRBJ2-7; d_gene: TRBD1; CDR3aa: CASTPGTGTYEQYF; CDR3nt: TGTGCCAGCACCCCAGGGACAGGGACCTACGAGCAGTACTTC
abundance: .; v_gene: TRBV5-6; j_gene: TRBJ2-3; d_gene: TRBD2; CDR3aa: CASSLVQLAGGSDTQYF; CDR3nt: TGTGCCAGCAGCTTGGTACAACTAGCGGGAGGCTCAGATACGCAGTATTTT
abundance: .; v_gene: TRBV5-1; j_gene: TRBJ1-2; d_gene: TRBD1; CDR3aa: CASSVSTGSNYGYTF; CDR3nt: TGCGCCAGCAGCGTGTCGACAGGGTCTAACTATGGCTACACCTTC
abundance: few; v_gene: TRBV3-1/TRBV3-2; j_gene: TRBJ1-2; d_gene: .; CDR3aa: CASSQPGKGGYTF; CDR3nt: TGTGCCAGCAGCCAACCAGGGAAGGGTGGCTACACCTTC
abundance: once; v_gene: TRBV7-6; j_gene: TRBJ2-5; d_gene: .; CDR3aa: CASSLGQGIGETQYF; CDR3nt: TGTGCCAGCAGCTTAGGCCAGGGTATAGGGGAGACCCAGTACTTC
abundance: once; v_gene: TRBV6-5; j_gene: TRBJ1-2; d_gene: TRBD1; CDR3aa: CASTKLGDRVDGYTF; CDR3nt: TGTGCCAGCACCAAGTTAGGGGACAGGGTAGATGGCTACACCTTC
abundance: .; v_gene: TRBV25-1; j_gene: TRBJ1-5; d_gene: .; CDR3aa: CASSAFAAPNQPQHF; CDR3nt: TGTGCCAGCAGTGCATTCGCGGCACCCAATCAGCCCCAGCATTTT
abundance: .; v_gene: TRBV18; j_gene: TRBJ2-4; d_gene: .; CDR3aa: CASSLDILAKNIQYF; CDR3nt: TGTGCCAGCTCACTAGACATACTAGCCAAAAACATTCAGTACTTC
abundance: .; v_gene: TRBV13; j_gene: TRBJ2-1; d_gene: TRBD2; CDR3aa: CASSSWTSGKYNEQFF; CDR3nt: TGTGCCAGCAGCTCCTGGACTAGCGGGAAATACAATGAGCAGTTCTTC
abundance: few; v_gene: TRBV5-5; j_gene: TRBJ1-2; d_gene: TRBD1; CDR3aa: CASSLGAGTGRTGGYTF; CDR3nt: TGTGCCAGCAGCTTGGGGGCCGGGACAGGGAGGACCGGTGGCTACACCTTC
abundance: .; v_gene: TRBV18; j_gene: TRBJ2-2; d_gene: TRBD1; CDR3aa: CASSPTGQGTGELFF; CDR3nt: TGTGCCAGCTCACCAACCGGACAGGGAACCGGGGAGCTGTTTTTT
abundance: .; v_gene: TRBV18; j_gene: TRBJ2-3; d_gene: TRBD2; CDR3aa: CASSPRTSGGAADTQYF; CDR3nt: TGTGCCAGCTCACCACGGACTAGCGGGGGGGCTGCAGATACGCAGTATTTT
abundance: .; v_gene: TRBV25-1; j_gene: TRBJ2-1; d_gene: TRBD1; CDR3aa: CASSDGTGPYNEQFF; CDR3nt: TGTGCCAGCAGTGATGGGACAGGACCCTACAATGAGCAGTTCTTC
abundance: .; v_gene: TRBV5-4; j_gene: TRBJ1-2; d_gene: TRBD1; CDR3aa: CASSAPGQAITNYGYTF; CDR3nt: TGTGCCAGCAGCGCGCCGGGACAGGCGATAACTAACTATGGCTACACCTTC
abundance: .; v_gene: TRBV6-1; j_gene: TRBJ1-6; d_gene: TRBD1; CDR3aa: CASSEALPRPNRGYNSPLHF; CDR3nt: TGTGCCAGCAGTGAAGCGCTTCCTCGGCCGAACAGGGGATATAATTCACCCCTCCACTTT
abundance: many; v_gene: TRBV7-2; j_gene: TRBJ2-7; d_gene: TRBD2; CDR3aa: CASSLGASGIYEQYF; CDR3nt: TGTGCCAGCAGCTTAGGGGCTAGCGGGATCTACGAGCAGTACTTC
abundance: few; v_gene: TRBV10-2; j_gene: TRBJ2-2; d_gene: TRBD1; CDR3aa: CASNRLGTGVNTGELFF; CDR3nt: TGCGCCAGCAATCGGTTAGGGACAGGGGTGAACACCGGGGAGCTGTTTTTT
abundance: .; v_gene: TRBV24-1; j_gene: TRBJ2-3; d_gene: .; CDR3aa: CATRGGLVEDTQYF; CDR3nt: TGTGCCACCAGGGGGGGATTAGTTGAAGATACGCAGTATTTT
abundance: .; v_gene: TRBV5-1; j_gene: TRBJ2-7; d_gene: .; CDR3aa: CASSLGGPTRTTREQYF; CDR3nt: TGCGCCAGCAGCTTGGGGGGCCCTACGAGGACGACTAGGGAGCAGTACTTC
abundance: .; v_gene: TRBV19; j_gene: TRBJ2-2; d_gene: TRBD1; CDR3aa: CASRPGQGANTGELFF; CDR3nt: TGTGCCAGTAGACCGGGACAGGGGGCTAACACCGGGGAGCTGTTTTTT
abundance: .; v_gene: TRBV24-1; j_gene: TRBJ2-1; d_gene: TRBD2; CDR3aa: CATSDPTISGRSGEQFF; CDR3nt: TGTGCCACCAGTGATCCCACGATTAGCGGGAGGAGTGGTGAGCAGTTCTTC
abundance: .; v_gene: TRBV7-2; j_gene: TRBJ2-1; d_gene: TRBD2; CDR3aa: CASSLDTSGGREFF; CDR3nt: TGTGCCAGCAGCTTAGACACTAGCGGGGGTCGGGAGTTCTTC
abundance: .; v_gene: TRBV7-2; j_gene: TRBJ1-5; d_gene: TRBD1; CDR3aa: CASSPRDRSNQPQHF; CDR3nt: TGTGCCAGCAGCCCTCGGGACAGGAGCAATCAGCCCCAGCATTTT
abundance: .; v_gene: TRBV6-5; j_gene: TRBJ2-7; d_gene: .; CDR3aa: CASSYSSLGLSGEQYF; CDR3nt: TGTGCCAGCAGTTACTCGTCTTTGGGACTCTCGGGCGAGCAGTACTTC
abundance: .; v_gene: TRBV9; j_gene: TRBJ1-1; d_gene: .; CDR3aa: CASSVAVNTEAFF; CDR3nt: TGTGCCAGCAGCGTAGCGGTGAACACTGAAGCTTTCTTT
abundance: .; v_gene: TRBV19; j_gene: TRBJ1-2; d_gene: TRBD1; CDR3aa: CASSMFRGHGTNYGYTF; CDR3nt: TGTGCCAGTAGTATGTTCAGGGGGCATGGAACTAACTATGGCTACACCTTC
abundance: .; v_gene: TRBV13; j_gene: TRBJ1-1; d_gene: .; CDR3aa: CASSRTRGRGEAFF; CDR3nt: TGTGCCAGCAGCCGAACAAGGGGGAGAGGTGAAGCTTTCTTT
abundance: .; v_gene: TRBV6-6; j_gene: TRBJ1-5; d_gene: .; CDR3aa: CASSYGSEGQPQHF; CDR3nt: TGTGCCAGCAGTTACGGTAGCGAAGGCCAGCCCCAGCATTTT
abundance: .; v_gene: TRBV4-1; j_gene: TRBJ2-2; d_gene: TRBD2; CDR3aa: CASKSGTNTGELFF; CDR3nt: TGCGCCAGCAAGAGCGGGACGAACACCGGGGAGCTGTTTTTT
abundance: .; v_gene: TRBV11-2; j_gene: TRBJ1-2; d_gene: TRBD1; CDR3aa: CASSLTGTGGGYTF; CDR3nt: TGTGCCAGCAGCTTAACCGGGACAGGGGGCGGCTACACCTTC
abundance: .; v_gene: TRBV5-1; j_gene: TRBJ2-3; d_gene: .; CDR3aa: CASSPVGGGDTQYF; CDR3nt: TGCGCCAGCAGCCCGGTGGGAGGGGGAGATACGCAGTATTTT
abundance: .; v_gene: TRBV24-1; j_gene: TRBJ2-4; d_gene: TRBD2; CDR3aa: CATSDQTSGRGLVAKNIQYF; CDR3nt: TGTGCCACCAGTGACCAGACTAGCGGGAGAGGTCTGGTAGCCAAAAACATTCAGTACTTC
abundance: .; v_gene: TRBV6-6; j_gene: TRBJ2-7; d_gene: TRBD2; CDR3aa: CASSLTSGASYEQYF; CDR3nt: TGTGCCAGCAGCCTTACTAGCGGGGCCTCCTACGAGCAGTACTTC
abundance: .; v_gene: TRBV28; j_gene: TRBJ1-6; d_gene: .; CDR3aa: CASTNGGYNSPLHF; CDR3nt: TGTGCCAGCACGAATGGAGGCTATAATTCACCCCTCCACTTT
abundance: .; v_gene: TRBV13; j_gene: TRBJ1-4; d_gene: .; CDR3aa: CASSFRGRGRGKLFF; CDR3nt: TGTGCCAGCAGCTTCAGGGGAAGAGGTCGTGGCAAACTGTTTTTT
abundance: .; v_gene: TRBV2; j_gene: TRBJ2-1; d_gene: TRBD1; CDR3aa: CASRAQGSSYNEQFF; CDR3nt: TGTGCCAGCAGGGCACAGGGGAGCTCCTACAATGAGCAGTTCTTC
abundance: .; v_gene: TRBV19; j_gene: TRBJ2-5; d_gene: .; CDR3aa: CASSFAATFQETQYF; CDR3nt: TGTGCCAGTAGCTTCGCGGCAACATTTCAAGAGACCCAGTACTTC